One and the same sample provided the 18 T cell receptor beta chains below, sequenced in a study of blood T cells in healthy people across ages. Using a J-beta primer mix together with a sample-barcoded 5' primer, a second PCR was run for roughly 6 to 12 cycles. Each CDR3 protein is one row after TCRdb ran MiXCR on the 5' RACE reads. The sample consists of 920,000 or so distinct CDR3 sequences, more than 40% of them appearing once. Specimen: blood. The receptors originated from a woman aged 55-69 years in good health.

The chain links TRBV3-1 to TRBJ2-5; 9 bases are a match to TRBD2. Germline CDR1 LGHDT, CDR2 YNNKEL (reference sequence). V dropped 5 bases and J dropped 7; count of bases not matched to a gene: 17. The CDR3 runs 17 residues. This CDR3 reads CASSLGVAGAKGGTQYF. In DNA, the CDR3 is TGTGCCAGCAGCTTAGGGGTAGCGGGAGCAAAAGGGGGGACCCAGTACTTC.

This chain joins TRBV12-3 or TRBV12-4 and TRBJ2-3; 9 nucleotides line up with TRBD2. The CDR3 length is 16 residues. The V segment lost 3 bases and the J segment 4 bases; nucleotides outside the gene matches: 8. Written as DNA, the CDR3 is TGTGCCAGCAGTTTCGGAAGCGGGGGGTTCGCAGATACGCAGTATTTT. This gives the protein CASSFGSGGFADTQYF.

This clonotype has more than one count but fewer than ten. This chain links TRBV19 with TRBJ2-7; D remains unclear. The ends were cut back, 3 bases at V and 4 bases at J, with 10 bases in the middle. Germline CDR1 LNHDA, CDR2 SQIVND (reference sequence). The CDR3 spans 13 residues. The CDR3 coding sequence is TGTGCCAGTAGTATTGGAAGTGTTTACGAGCAGTACTTC. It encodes CASSIGSVYEQYF.

As DNA, the CDR3 is TGTGCCAGCAGTTTGCAGGCTGGGGGAAACACCATATATTTT. It specifies CASSLQAGGNTIYF. The J gene is TRBJ1-3, the V gene TRBV27, with unresolved D. The V gene's germline CDR1 is MNHEY and CDR2 SMNVEV (reference sequence). Trimming removed 3 bases from V and 4 bases from J, with 10 bases in between. CDR3 length: 14 residues.

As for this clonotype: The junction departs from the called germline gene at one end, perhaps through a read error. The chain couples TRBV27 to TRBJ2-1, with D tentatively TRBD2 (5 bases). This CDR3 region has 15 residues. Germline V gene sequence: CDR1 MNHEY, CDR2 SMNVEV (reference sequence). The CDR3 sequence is CASTLEGSSYNEQFF. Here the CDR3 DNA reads TGTGCCAGCACTTTAGAGGGAAGCTCCTACAATGAGCAGTTCTTC.

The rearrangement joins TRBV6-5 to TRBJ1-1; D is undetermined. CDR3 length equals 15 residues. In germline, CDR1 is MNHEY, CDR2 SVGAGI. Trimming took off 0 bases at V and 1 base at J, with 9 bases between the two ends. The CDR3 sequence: CASSYSSQTNTEAFF. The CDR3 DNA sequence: TGTGCCAGCAGTTACTCGTCCCAGACGAACACTGAAGCTTTCTTT.

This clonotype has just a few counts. CDR3 nucleotides: TGTGCCAGCAGCGTTTCGTATCGGGGGATAAATGAGCAGTTCTTC. This codes for CASSVSYRGINEQFF. The chain joins TRBV11-1 to TRBJ2-1; a weak D match, TRBD2 (6 bases). Germline loops: CDR1 SGHAT, CDR2 FQDESV (reference sequence). V was trimmed by 5 bases and J by 7 bases, leaving 18 bases between them. The CDR3 contains 15 residues.

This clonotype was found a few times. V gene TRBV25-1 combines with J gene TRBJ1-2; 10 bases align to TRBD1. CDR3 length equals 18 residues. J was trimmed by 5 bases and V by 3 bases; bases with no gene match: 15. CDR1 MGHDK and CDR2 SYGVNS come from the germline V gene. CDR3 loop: CASSELNPGQGRTYGYTF. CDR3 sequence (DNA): TGTGCCAGCAGTGAGTTAAATCCGGGACAGGGGAGGACTTATGGCTACACCTTC.

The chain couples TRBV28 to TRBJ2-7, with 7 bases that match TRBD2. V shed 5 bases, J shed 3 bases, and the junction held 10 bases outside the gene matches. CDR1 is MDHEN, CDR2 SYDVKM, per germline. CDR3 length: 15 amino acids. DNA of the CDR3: TGTGCCAGCAGTCAGGTGGCGGGAGTTCTCTACGAGCAGTACTTC. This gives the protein CASSQVAGVLYEQYF.

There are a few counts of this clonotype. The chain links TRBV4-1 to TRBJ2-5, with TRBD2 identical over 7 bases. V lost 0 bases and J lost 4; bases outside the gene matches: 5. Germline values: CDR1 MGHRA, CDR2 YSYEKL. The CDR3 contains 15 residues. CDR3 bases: TGCGCCAGCAGCCAAGATCGGGGGGTCCTAGAGACCCAGTACTTC. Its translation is CASSQDRGVLETQYF.

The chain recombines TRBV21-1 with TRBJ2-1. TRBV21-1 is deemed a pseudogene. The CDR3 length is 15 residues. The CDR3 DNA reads TGTGCCAGCAGCAAAGGACATCGTCGCTACAATGAGCAGTTCTTC. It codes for CASSKGHRRYNEQFF.

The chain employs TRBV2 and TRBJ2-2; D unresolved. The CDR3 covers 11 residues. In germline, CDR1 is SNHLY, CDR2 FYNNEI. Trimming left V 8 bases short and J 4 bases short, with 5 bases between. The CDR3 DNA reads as TGTGCCAGCTTCCTCACCGGGGAGCTGTTTTTT. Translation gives CASFLTGELFF.

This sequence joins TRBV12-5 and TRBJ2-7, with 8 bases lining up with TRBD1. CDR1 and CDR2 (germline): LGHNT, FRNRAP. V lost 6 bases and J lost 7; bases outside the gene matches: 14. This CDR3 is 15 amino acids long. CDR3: CASGPDRGRVGEQYF. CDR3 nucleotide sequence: TGTGCTAGTGGCCCAGACAGGGGCCGCGTGGGGGAGCAGTACTTC.

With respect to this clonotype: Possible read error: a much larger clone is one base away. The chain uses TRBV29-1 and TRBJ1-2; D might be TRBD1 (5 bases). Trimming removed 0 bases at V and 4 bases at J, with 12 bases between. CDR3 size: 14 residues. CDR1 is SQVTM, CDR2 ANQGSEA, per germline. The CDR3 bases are TGCAGCGTTGAAGATGGCCGGGACGGCTATGGCTACACCTTC. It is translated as CSVEDGRDGYGYTF.

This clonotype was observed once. This chain's CDR3 is CASSSPSGRALFTDTQYF. The CDR3 region has the DNA TGTGCCAGCAGCTCCCCTAGCGGGAGGGCCCTCTTCACAGATACGCAGTATTTT. V is TRBV7-6 and J is TRBJ2-3, with 12 bases aligning to TRBD2. This CDR3 comprises 18 residues. With V trimmed by 4 bases and J by 2 bases, 10 bases remained unmatched. The V gene's germline CDR1 is SGHVS and CDR2 FNYEAQ.

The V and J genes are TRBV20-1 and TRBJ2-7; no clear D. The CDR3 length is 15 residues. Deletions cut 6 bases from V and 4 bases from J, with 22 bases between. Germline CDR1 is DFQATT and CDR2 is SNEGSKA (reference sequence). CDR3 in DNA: TGCAGTGCCAATCCGGGCCCAGAGTTGGGATACGAGCAGTACTTC. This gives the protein CSANPGPELGYEQYF.

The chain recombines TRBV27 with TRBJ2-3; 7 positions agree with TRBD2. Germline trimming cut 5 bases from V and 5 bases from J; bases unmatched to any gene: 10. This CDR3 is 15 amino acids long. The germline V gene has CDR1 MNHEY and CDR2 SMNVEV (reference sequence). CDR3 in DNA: TGTGCCAGCAGTCCCTCGGGAGGAGGGGTAGATACGCAGTATTTT. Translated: CASSPSGGGVDTQYF.

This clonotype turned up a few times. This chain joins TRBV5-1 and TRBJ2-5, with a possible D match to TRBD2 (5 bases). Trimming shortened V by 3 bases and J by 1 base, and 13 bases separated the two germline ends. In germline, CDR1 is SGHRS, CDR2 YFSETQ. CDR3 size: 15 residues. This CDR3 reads CASSSSGNSQETQYF. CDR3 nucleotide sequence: TGCGCCAGCAGCTCGTCGGGAAATAGCCAAGAGACCCAGTACTTC.